These T cell receptor beta chains were read from a single sample in a study of patients and donors after allogeneic stem cell transplantation. TCRdb reprocessed the RT-PCR reads via MiXCR and lists one record per CDR3 protein. The data contain about 160,000 distinct CDR3 sequences, approximately 22% of them singletons. Sequencing was carried out using blood, either unsorted or a sorted T cell fraction (not recorded which). Receptors originate from a human donor who was either an allogeneic HSCT recipient or a stem cell or donor lymphocyte infusion donor (not recorded which). It is not recorded whose cells these are; they may come from a transplant donor. Each CDR3 is given without its conserved first and last residue. Each record gives: CDR3 protein, V gene, D gene, J gene. The D gene is left open where the match is weak.

CDR3aa: ASSSGSRNEQF
v_gene: TRBV7-9
d_gene: TRBD2
j_gene: TRBJ2-1

CDR3aa: ASSVELAVYNEQF
v_gene: TRBV9
d_gene: TRBD2
j_gene: TRBJ2-1

CDR3aa: ASSLTETGELF
v_gene: TRBV5-1
d_gene: .
j_gene: TRBJ2-2

CDR3aa: ASSLKGREPQH
v_gene: TRBV5-1
d_gene: .
j_gene: TRBJ1-5

CDR3aa: SADQGGNEQF
v_gene: TRBV20-1
d_gene: .
j_gene: TRBJ2-1

CDR3aa: ASSRSLGTGDGREQF
v_gene: TRBV2
d_gene: TRBD1
j_gene: TRBJ2-1

CDR3aa: ASSPGDYYGYT
v_gene: TRBV12-3/TRBV12-4
d_gene: .
j_gene: TRBJ1-2

CDR3aa: ASSVACGELF
v_gene: TRBV9
d_gene: .
j_gene: TRBJ2-2

CDR3aa: ASSPRLLEQY
v_gene: TRBV6-2/TRBV6-3
d_gene: .
j_gene: TRBJ2-7

CDR3aa: SVYGGPKIKNIQY
v_gene: TRBV29-1
d_gene: .
j_gene: TRBJ2-4

CDR3aa: ASSFIGLADLKNIQY
v_gene: TRBV11-2
d_gene: TRBD2
j_gene: TRBJ2-4

CDR3aa: ASSEADRTQETQY
v_gene: TRBV2
d_gene: .
j_gene: TRBJ2-5

CDR3aa: ASSTTGGASNQPQH
v_gene: TRBV7-2
d_gene: TRBD1
j_gene: TRBJ1-5

CDR3aa: ASSVVQGSTDTQY
v_gene: TRBV9
d_gene: .
j_gene: TRBJ2-3

CDR3aa: ASKGLAGPTRGTQY
v_gene: TRBV11-2
d_gene: TRBD2
j_gene: TRBJ2-5

CDR3aa: ASSRPWDRTYGYT
v_gene: TRBV28
d_gene: TRBD1
j_gene: TRBJ1-2

CDR3aa: SAGQGSYGYT
v_gene: TRBV20-1
d_gene: .
j_gene: TRBJ1-2

CDR3aa: SAERLLSYNEQF
v_gene: TRBV20-1
d_gene: .
j_gene: TRBJ2-1

CDR3aa: ASSLQVGTEQF
v_gene: TRBV27
d_gene: .
j_gene: TRBJ2-1

CDR3aa: ASRGGGRNTGELF
v_gene: TRBV6-1
d_gene: .
j_gene: TRBJ2-2

CDR3aa: ASIAENSNEQF
v_gene: TRBV5-1
d_gene: .
j_gene: TRBJ2-1

CDR3aa: ASSLTGSYGYT
v_gene: TRBV3-1
d_gene: .
j_gene: TRBJ1-2

CDR3aa: ASSLDLLLVQSYNEQF
v_gene: TRBV11-3
d_gene: .
j_gene: TRBJ2-1

CDR3aa: ASSWGQGKVYNEQF
v_gene: TRBV6-6
d_gene: TRBD1
j_gene: TRBJ2-1

CDR3aa: ASSHTGAEDTQY
v_gene: TRBV11-1
d_gene: TRBD1
j_gene: TRBJ2-3